This TCR beta chain was observed in a study of blood T cell repertoires in COVID-19. Background on the study: PBMCs, B-cell-depleted T cells, or T cells were the source of the cDNA or gDNA that made up the material.

The CDR3 consists of 15 residues. Germline V gene sequence: CDR1 MGHRA, CDR2 YSYEKL. Trimming left V 2 bases short and J 8 bases short, with 15 bases between. Sequenced by immunoSEQ multiplex PCR; TCRdb stores in-frame clones only, minus some. The table shows hundreds of thousands of clones, with 70% to 85% occurring only once. Sequenced: peripheral blood. The J gene is TRBJ1-4, the V gene TRBV4-1; no firm D call. The sequence came from a woman of 80 years or more with acute or convalescent COVID-19. This CDR3 reads CASSQRGRVGEKLFF. The CDR3 DNA reads as TGCGCCAGCAGCCAAAGAGGGAGGGTGGGCGAAAAACTGTTTTTT.